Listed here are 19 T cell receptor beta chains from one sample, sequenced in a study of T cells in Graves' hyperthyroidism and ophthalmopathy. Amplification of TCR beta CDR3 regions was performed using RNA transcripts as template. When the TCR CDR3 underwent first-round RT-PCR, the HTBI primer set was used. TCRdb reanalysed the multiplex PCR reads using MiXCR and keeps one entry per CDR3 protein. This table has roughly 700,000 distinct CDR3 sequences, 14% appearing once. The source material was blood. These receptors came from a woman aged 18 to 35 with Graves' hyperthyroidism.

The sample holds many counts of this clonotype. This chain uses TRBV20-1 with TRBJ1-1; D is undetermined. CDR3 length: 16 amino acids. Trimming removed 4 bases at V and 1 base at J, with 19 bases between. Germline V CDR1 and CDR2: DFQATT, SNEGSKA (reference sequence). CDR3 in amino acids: CSATPGIFSANTEAFF. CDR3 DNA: TGCAGTGCTACTCCCGGGATCTTCAGCGCGAACACTGAAGCTTTCTTT.

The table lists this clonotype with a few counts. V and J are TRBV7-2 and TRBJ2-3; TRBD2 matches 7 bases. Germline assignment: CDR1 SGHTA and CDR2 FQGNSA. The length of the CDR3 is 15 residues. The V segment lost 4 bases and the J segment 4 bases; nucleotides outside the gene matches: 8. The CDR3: CASSSAGVSPDTQYF. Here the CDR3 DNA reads TGTGCCAGCAGCTCCGCGGGAGTTTCCCCAGATACGCAGTATTTT.

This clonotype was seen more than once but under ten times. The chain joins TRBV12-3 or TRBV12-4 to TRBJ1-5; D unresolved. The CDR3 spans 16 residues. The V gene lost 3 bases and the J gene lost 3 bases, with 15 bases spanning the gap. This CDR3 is CASSLVIGEANQPQHF. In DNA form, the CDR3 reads TGTGCCAGCAGTTTGGTAATCGGAGAGGCCAATCAGCCCCAGCATTTT.

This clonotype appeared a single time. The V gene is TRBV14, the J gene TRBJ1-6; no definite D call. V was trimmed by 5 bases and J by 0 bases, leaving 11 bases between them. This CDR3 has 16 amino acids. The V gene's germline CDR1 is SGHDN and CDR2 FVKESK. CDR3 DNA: TGTGCCAGCAGCTATGATGGGATCTCCTATAATTCACCCCTCCACTTT. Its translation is CASSYDGISYNSPLHF.

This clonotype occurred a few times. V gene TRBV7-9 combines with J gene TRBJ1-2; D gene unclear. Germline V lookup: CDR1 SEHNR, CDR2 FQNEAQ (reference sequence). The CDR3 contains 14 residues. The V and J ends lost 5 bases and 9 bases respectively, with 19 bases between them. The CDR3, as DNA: TGTGCCAGCAGCCCTTCGGGCCCTTTAGAACGCTACACCTTC. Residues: CASSPSGPLERYTF.

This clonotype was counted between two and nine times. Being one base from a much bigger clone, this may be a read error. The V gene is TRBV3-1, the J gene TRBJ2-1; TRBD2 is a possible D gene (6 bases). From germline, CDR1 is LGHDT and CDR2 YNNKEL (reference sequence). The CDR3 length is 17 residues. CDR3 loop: CASSQRKRAPSYNGQFF. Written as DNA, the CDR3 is TGTGCCAGCAGCCAACGCAAGCGGGCCCCCTCCTACAATGGGCAGTTCTTC.

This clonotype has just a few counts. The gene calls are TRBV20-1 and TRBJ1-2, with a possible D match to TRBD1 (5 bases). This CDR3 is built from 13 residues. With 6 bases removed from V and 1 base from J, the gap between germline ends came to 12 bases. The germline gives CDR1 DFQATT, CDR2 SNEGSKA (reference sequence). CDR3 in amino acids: CSAPGGINYGYTF. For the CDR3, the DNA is TGCAGTGCCCCGGGGGGGATTAACTATGGCTACACCTTC.

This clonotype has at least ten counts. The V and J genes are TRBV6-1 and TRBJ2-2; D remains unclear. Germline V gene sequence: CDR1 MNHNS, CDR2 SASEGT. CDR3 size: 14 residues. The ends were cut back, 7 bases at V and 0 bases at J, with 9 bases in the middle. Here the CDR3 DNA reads TGTGCCAGCATTCGCGGACCGAACACCGGGGAGCTGTTTTTT. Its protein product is CASIRGPNTGELFF.

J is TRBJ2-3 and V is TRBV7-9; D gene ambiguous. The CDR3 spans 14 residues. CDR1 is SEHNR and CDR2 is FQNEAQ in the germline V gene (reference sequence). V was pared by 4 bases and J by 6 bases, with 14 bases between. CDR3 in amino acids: CASSSVGQSDTQYF. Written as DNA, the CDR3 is TGTGCCAGCAGCTCCGTTGGCCAGTCCGATACGCAGTATTTT.

The CDR3 sequence: CASSPDREVNTGELFF. In DNA, the CDR3 is TGCGCCAGCAGCCCGGACAGGGAGGTGAACACCGGGGAGCTGTTTTTT. This chain joins TRBV4-3 and TRBJ2-2, with 8 bases that match TRBD1. Germline V gene sequence: CDR1 LGHNA, CDR2 YSLEER. This CDR3 contains 16 residues. V lost 4 bases, J lost 1 base, and 5 bases stayed unmatched.

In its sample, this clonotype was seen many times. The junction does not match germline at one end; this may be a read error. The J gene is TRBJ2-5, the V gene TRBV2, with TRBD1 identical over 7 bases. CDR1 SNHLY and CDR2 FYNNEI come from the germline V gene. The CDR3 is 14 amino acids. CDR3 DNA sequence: TGTGCCAGCAGCAAACAAGACAGGGTGGAGACCCAATACTTC. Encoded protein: CASSKQDRVETQYF.

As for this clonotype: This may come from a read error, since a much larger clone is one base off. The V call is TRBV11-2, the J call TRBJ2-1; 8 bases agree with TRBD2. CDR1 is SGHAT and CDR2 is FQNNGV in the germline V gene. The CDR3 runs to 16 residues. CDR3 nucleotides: TGCGCCAGCAGCCAAGCTCCAGCGGGAGAGTACAATGAGCAGCTCTTC. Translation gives CASSQAPAGEYNEQLF.

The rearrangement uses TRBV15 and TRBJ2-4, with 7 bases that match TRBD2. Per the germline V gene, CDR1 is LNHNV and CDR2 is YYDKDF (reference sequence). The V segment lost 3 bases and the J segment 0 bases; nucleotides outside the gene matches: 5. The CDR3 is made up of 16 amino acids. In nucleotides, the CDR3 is TGTGCCACCAGCAGGGGGGGGGATAAAGCCAAAAACATTCAGTACTTC. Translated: CATSRGGDKAKNIQYF. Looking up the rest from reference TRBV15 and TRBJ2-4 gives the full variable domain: DAMVIQNPRYQVTQFGKPVTLSCSQTLNHNVMYWYQQKSSQAPKLLFHYYDKDFNNEADTPDNFQSRRPNTSFCFLDIRSPGLGDTAMYLCATSRGGDKAKNIQYFGAGTRLSVL.

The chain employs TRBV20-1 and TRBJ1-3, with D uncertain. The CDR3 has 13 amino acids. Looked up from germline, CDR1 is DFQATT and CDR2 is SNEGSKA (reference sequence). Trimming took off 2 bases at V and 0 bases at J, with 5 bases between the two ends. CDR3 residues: CSARSDSGNTIYF. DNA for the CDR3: TGCAGTGCTAGATCTGACTCTGGAAACACCATATATTTT.

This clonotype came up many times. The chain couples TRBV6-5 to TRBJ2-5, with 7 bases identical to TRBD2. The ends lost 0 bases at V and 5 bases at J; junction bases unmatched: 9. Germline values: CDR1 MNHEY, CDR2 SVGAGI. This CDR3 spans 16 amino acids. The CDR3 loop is CASSYSKGGSWETQYF. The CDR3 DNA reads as TGTGCCAGCAGTTACTCGAAGGGCGGGAGCTGGGAGACCCAGTACTTC.

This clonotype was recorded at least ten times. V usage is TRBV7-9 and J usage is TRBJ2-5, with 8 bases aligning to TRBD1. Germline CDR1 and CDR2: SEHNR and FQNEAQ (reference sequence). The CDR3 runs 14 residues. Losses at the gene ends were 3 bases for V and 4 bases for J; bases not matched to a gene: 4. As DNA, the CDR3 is TGTGCCAGCAGCTTCCCCGGGACAGGAGAGACCCAGTACTTC. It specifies CASSFPGTGETQYF.

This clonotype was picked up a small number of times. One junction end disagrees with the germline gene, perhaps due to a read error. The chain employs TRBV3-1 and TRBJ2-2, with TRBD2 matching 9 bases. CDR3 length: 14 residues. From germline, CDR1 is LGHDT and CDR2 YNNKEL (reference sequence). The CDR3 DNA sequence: TGTGCCGGCAGTCCGTGGACTAGCGCCTGGGAGCTGTTTTTT. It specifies CAGSPWTSAWELFF.

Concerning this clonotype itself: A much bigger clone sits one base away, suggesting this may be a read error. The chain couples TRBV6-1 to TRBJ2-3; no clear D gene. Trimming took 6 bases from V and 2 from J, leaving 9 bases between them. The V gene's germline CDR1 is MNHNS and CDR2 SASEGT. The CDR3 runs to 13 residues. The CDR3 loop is CASSPAYTDTQYF. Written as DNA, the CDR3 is TGTGCCAGCAGCCCCGCCTACACAGATACGCAGTATTTT.

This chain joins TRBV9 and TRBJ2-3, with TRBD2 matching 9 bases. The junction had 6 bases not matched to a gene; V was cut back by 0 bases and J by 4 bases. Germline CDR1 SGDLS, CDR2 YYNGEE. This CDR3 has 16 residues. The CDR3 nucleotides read TGTGCCAGCAGCGTAGGGCGAGGCGGGAGGGCAGATACGCAGTATTTT. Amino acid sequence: CASSVGRGGRADTQYF.